Presented here are 3 T cell receptor beta chains from one specimen sequenced in a study. TCRdb reprocessed the reads with MiXCR, giving one entry per CDR3 protein. Found here are over 14,000 distinct CDR3 sequences, around 35% of them singletons; the top ten hold 15% to 20%. Specimen: blood. These receptors came from a human donor.

This clonotype was counted many times. CDR3 coding DNA: TGCGCCAGCAGCCAAGAGGCCACCACTCAGCACTCTGGAAACACCATATATTTT. This gives the protein CASSQEATTQHSGNTIYF. The V call is TRBV4-3, the J call TRBJ1-3; D unclear. The length of the CDR3 is 18 residues. V shed 0 bases and J shed 0 bases, with 15 bases lying between them. CDR1 LGHNA and CDR2 YSLEER come from the germline V gene.

To note about this clonotype: A read error is possible here, since a much larger clone lies one base away. The chain recombines TRBV20-1 with TRBJ2-3; D is perhaps TRBD2 (6 bases). The V end lost 6 bases, the J end lost 5 bases, and 21 bases lay between the germline ends. The germline V gene encodes CDR1 DFQATT and CDR2 SNEGSKA (reference sequence). CDR3 length: 15 residues. The CDR3 nucleotides are TGCAGTGCCGCGTCGACTAACGGGAGACAAGATACGCAGTATTTT. As protein: CSAASTNGRQDTQYF.

This clonotype is deemed medium-sized. This rearrangement joins TRBV29-1 to TRBJ1-2; possible D gene TRBD1, 6 bases. V was pared by 4 bases and J by 6 bases, with 18 bases between. CDR1 SQVTM and CDR2 ANQGSEA come from the germline V gene. The CDR3 length is 14 residues. In nucleotides, the CDR3 is TGCAGCGTTGGACCAGGGAGGGGGATGGATGGCTACACCTTC. Translating gives CSVGPGRGMDGYTF. Full variable domain (remainder filled in from reference TRBV29-1 and TRBJ1-2): SAVISQKPSRDICQRGTSLTIQCQVDSQVTMMFWYRQQPGQSLTLIATANQGSEATYESGFVIDKFPISRPNLTFSTLTVSNMSPEDSSIYLCSVGPGRGMDGYTFGSGTRLTVV.